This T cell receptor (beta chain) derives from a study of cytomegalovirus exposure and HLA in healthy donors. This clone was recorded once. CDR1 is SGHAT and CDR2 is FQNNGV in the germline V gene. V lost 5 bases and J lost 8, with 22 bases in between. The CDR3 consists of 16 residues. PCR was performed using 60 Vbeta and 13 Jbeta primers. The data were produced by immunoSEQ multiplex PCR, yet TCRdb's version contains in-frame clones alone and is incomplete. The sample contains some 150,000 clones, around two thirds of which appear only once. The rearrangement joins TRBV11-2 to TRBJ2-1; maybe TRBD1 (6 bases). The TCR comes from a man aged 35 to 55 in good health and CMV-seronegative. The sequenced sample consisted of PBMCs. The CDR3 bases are TGTGCCAGCAGCCTAACGAGGCAGGGGCTAGGAGATGAGCAGTTCTTC. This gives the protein CASSLTRQGLGDEQFF.